These 7 T cell receptor beta chains were all obtained from the same sample, sequenced in a study of identical twins. MiXCR, run by TCRdb on the 5' RACE reads, gives a single entry per CDR3 protein. The sample lists approximately 1.8 million distinct CDR3 sequences; roughly a third were seen once. Sequencing was performed on cord blood. The receptor set was obtained from a newborn girl in good health.

This clonotype occurred a few times. V usage is TRBV27 and J usage is TRBJ2-1; D might be TRBD2 (6 bases). The CDR3 covers 14 residues. Germline V CDR1 and CDR2: MNHEY, SMNVEV (reference sequence). V was clipped by 4 bases and J by 9 bases, with 16 bases between them. The CDR3 sequence is CASSYRERGGEQFF. The CDR3 bases are TGTGCCAGCAGTTACCGGGAGAGAGGTGGTGAGCAGTTCTTC.

This rearrangement joins TRBV7-2 to TRBJ2-7; D is perhaps TRBD1 (6 bases). Between the trimmed V and J ends, which lost 5 bases and 10 bases, there was a span of 21 bases. CDR1 and CDR2 (germline): SGHTA, FQGNSA. CDR3 size: 14 residues. The CDR3 loop is CASSTHPGHKIQYF. The CDR3, as DNA: TGTGCCAGCAGCACCCATCCGGGACACAAGATTCAGTACTTC. The whole variable domain, filled in from reference TRBV7-2 and TRBJ2-7, reads GAGVSQSPSNKVTEKGKDVELRCDPISGHTALYWYRQSLGQGLEFLIYFQGNSAPDKSGLPSDRFSAERTGGSVSTLTIQRTQQEDSAVYLCASSTHPGHKIQYFGPGTRLTVT.

This clonotype was observed many times. The chain links TRBV29-1 to TRBJ1-2; D is unclear. The CDR3 is made up of 10 amino acids. Trimming left V 4 bases short and J 8 bases short, with 8 bases between. Germline CDR1 and CDR2: SQVTM and ANQGSEA. The CDR3 loop reads CSVGTLGYTF. The CDR3, as DNA: TGCAGCGTTGGAACCCTGGGCTACACCTTC.

The V and J genes are TRBV28 and TRBJ2-7, with D unclear. Per germline, CDR1 MDHEN and CDR2 SYDVKM. V was shortened by 6 bases and J by 0 bases, with 9 bases between the two germline ends. The CDR3 is made up of 13 amino acids. The CDR3 coding sequence is TGTGCCAGCAGGCACCACAGCTCCTACGAGCAGTACTTC. Translation: CASRHHSSYEQYF. Using reference TRBV28 and TRBJ2-7 for the parts outside the CDR3, the full variable domain is DVKVTQSSRYLVKRTGEKVFLECVQDMDHENMFWYRQDPGLGLRLIYFSYDVKMKEKGDIPEGYSVSREKKERFSLILESASTNQTSMYLCASRHHSSYEQYFGPGTRLTVT.

J is TRBJ2-1 and V is TRBV27; 8 bases are a match to TRBD1. The J call is in doubt because the DNA end fits TRBJ2-7 better. The CDR3 contains 15 residues. Per the germline V gene, CDR1 is MNHEY and CDR2 is SMNVEV (reference sequence). The CDR3 protein is CASSPGGAFYNEQYF. For the CDR3, the DNA is TGTGCCAGCAGCCCAGGGGGCGCGTTCTACAATGAGCAGTACTTC.

This chain connects TRBV11-1 to TRBJ1-2; D uncertain. Looked up from germline, CDR1 is SGHAT and CDR2 is FQDESV (reference sequence). Trimming cost V 3 bases and J 8 bases, with 16 bases left between them. The CDR3 totals 14 residues. The CDR3 loop reads CASSFEYDNRGYTF. The CDR3 coding sequence is TGTGCCAGCAGCTTCGAGTACGACAATCGGGGCTACACCTTC.

The chain carries TRBV7-2 and TRBJ1-4, with 7 bases aligning to TRBD1. J gave up 7 bases and V 1 base, and 6 bases lay outside the gene matches. This CDR3 has 15 residues. Germline assignment: CDR1 SGHTA and CDR2 FQGNSA. The CDR3 DNA is TGTGCCAGCAGCTTAGGGACAGGACCCCTTGAAAAACTGTTTTTT. As protein: CASSLGTGPLEKLFF.